This TCR beta chain was observed in a study of shared clonotypes between healthy human individuals. The sample holds one count of this clone. The antigen is unknown. Sequenced by immunoSEQ multiplex PCR; TCRdb stores in-frame clones only, minus some. Among about 2 million clones listed, approximately 95% were seen once. Study observations and caveats: Sampling included only blood; tissue repertoires likely differ.

This TCR was recovered from a man between 18 and 35 years old in good health. Source material: naive CD4+ T cells sorted from blood. Sample subset: CD45RA+ positively selected.

The CDR3 region has the DNA TGTGCCAGCAGCCAACTTCTAGCGGGAGTCAGAGATACGCAGTATTTT. This sequence encodes CASSQLLAGVRDTQYF. This sequence joins TRBV27 and TRBJ2-3, with 10 bases lining up with TRBD2. V shed 6 bases, J shed 5 bases, and the junction held 11 bases outside the gene matches. Germline CDR1 reads MNHEY; CDR2 reads SMNVEV (reference sequence). This CDR3 region has 16 residues.